Below, 12 T cell receptor beta chains from the same sample are listed, as sequenced in a study of PD-L1 blockade in urothelial cancer. Using immunoSEQ multiplex PCR, the repertoire was profiled, and TCRdb retains in-frame clones only, with some absent. The sample gives around 100,000 clones, approximately 85% of which show up once; around 2.4% is in the top ten. Material: PBMCs, obtained around atezolizumab (anti-PD-L1) treatment. The receptors come from a man in his fifties with urothelial cancer.

The chain carries TRBV2 and TRBJ2-7; 14 bases are a match to TRBD2. The CDR3 runs 18 residues. Per germline, CDR1 SNHLY and CDR2 FYNNEI. The J segment lost 2 bases and the V segment lost 4 bases, leaving 10 bases of the junction unmatched. The CDR3 DNA sequence: TGTGCCAGCAGTGTCCCGGGACTAGCGGGAGATCGGCCCTACGAGCAGTACTTC. This encodes CASSVPGLAGDRPYEQYF.

The rearrangement links TRBV27 to TRBJ2-3; D is undetermined. The CDR3 contains 12 residues. CDR1 is MNHEY, CDR2 SMNVEV, per germline (reference sequence). The germline V and J ends were trimmed by 3 bases and 5 bases, with 6 bases remaining between them. The chain's CDR3 is CASSLTRDTQYF. CDR3 nucleotides: TGTGCCAGCAGTTTGACTCGAGATACGCAGTATTTT.

The rearrangement joins TRBV7-8 to TRBJ1-1; no firm D call. The CDR3 consists of 13 residues. Germline CDR1 and CDR2: SGHVS and FQNEAQ. V was clipped by 1 base and J by 1 base, with 4 bases between them. The CDR3 spells CASSLGQNTEAFF. CDR3 DNA sequence: TGTGCCAGCAGCTTAGGACAGAACACTGAAGCTTTCTTT.

The rearrangement links TRBV10-3 to TRBJ2-7, with a possible D match to TRBD2 (5 bases). Germline assignment: CDR1 ENHRY and CDR2 SYGVKD. The CDR3 consists of 17 residues. V shed 0 bases and J shed 5 bases, with 20 bases lying between them. CDR3 loop: CAISESPGSPLPHEQYF. CDR3 nucleotides: TGTGCCATCAGTGAGTCTCCGGGGTCCCCCCTTCCCCACGAGCAGTACTTC.

The chain uses TRBV5-4 and TRBJ2-7; TRBD2 matches at 12 bases. This CDR3 region has 15 residues. V was clipped by 5 bases and J by 3 bases; unmatched bases: 6. Germline-derived CDR1 and CDR2 are SGHNT and YYREEE (reference sequence). CDR3 sequence (DNA): TGTGCCAGCAGACGAGGACTAGCGGGGAGCTACGAGCAGTACTTC. This codes for CASRRGLAGSYEQYF.

The V call is TRBV6-1, the J call TRBJ1-2, with D maybe TRBD1 (6 bases). The CDR3 is made up of 13 amino acids. From germline, CDR1 is MNHNS and CDR2 SASEGT. V was shortened by 6 bases and J by 7 bases, with 15 bases between the two germline ends. For the CDR3, the DNA is TGTGCCAGCAGCATAGGGGGGGTGGCTGGCTACACCTTC. Translated, it gives CASSIGGVAGYTF.

This CDR3 reads CAWSVPGLAGEETQYF. DNA of the CDR3: TGTGCCTGGAGTGTACCCGGACTAGCGGGAGAAGAGACCCAGTACTTC. This chain uses TRBV30 with TRBJ2-5; 13 nucleotides line up with TRBD2. The CDR3 consists of 16 residues. With V trimmed by 0 bases and J by 3 bases, 4 bases remained unmatched. The germline gives CDR1 GTSNPN, CDR2 SVGIG (reference sequence).

This clone turned up a few times. The chain employs TRBV27 and TRBJ1-6, with D possibly TRBD1 on 6 matching bases. Trimming pared 4 bases from V and 10 bases from J, leaving 11 bases between. CDR3 length: 13 residues. Germline values: CDR1 MNHEY, CDR2 SMNVEV (reference sequence). In DNA, the CDR3 is TGTGCCAGCAGTTCTACAGGGTCCTCACCCCTCCACTTT. This encodes CASSSTGSSPLHF.

This clone has only a few counts. The chain has TRBV27 and TRBJ1-2, with 9 bases aligning to TRBD1. The CDR3 has 13 residues. With V trimmed by 7 bases and J by 4 bases, 4 bases remained unmatched. Germline V gene data show CDR1 as MNHEY and CDR2 as SMNVEV (reference sequence). Here the CDR3 DNA reads TGTGCCAGCACCGGGACAGGGTCCTATGGCTACACCTTC. Residues: CASTGTGSYGYTF.

This rearrangement joins TRBV18 to TRBJ1-5; tentatively, D is TRBD1 (6 bases). Germline CDR1 KGHSH, CDR2 LQKENI. This CDR3 comprises 14 residues. V gave up 2 bases and J gave up 5 bases, with 10 bases separating them. The CDR3 DNA follows: TGTGCCAGCTCACCAGCGGACAGAGATCAGCCCCAGCATTTT. Translation gives CASSPADRDQPQHF.

The chain carries TRBV5-1 and TRBJ2-7, with D possibly TRBD1 on 5 matching bases. Germline-derived CDR1 and CDR2 are SGHRS and YFSETQ. Trimming removed 4 bases from V and 2 bases from J, with 16 bases in between. The CDR3 consists of 15 residues. The CDR3 is CASSPSTATTYEQYF. In DNA, the CDR3 is TGCGCCAGCAGCCCCTCGACAGCGACGACCTACGAGCAGTACTTC. Together with reference TRBV5-1 and TRBJ2-7, the CDR3 gives the full variable domain: KAGVTQTPRYLIKTRGQQVTLSCSPISGHRSVSWYQQTPGQGLQFLFEYFSETQRNKGNFPGRFSGRQFSNSRSEMNVSTLELGDSALYLCASSPSTATTYEQYFGPGTRLTVT.

The rearrangement joins TRBV19 to TRBJ2-7; the D is unclear. The CDR3 runs 13 residues. Germline V lookup: CDR1 LNHDA, CDR2 SQIVND (reference sequence). The V end lost 0 bases, the J end lost 3 bases, and 6 bases lay between the germline ends. CDR3 DNA sequence: TGTGCCAGTAGTATAGATCCGGGCTACGAGCAGTACTTC. Protein sequence: CASSIDPGYEQYF.